This is a list of T cell receptor beta chains from one sample in a study of a mutant IDH1 vaccine in newly diagnosed glioma. The data were produced by immunoSEQ multiplex PCR, yet TCRdb's version contains in-frame clones alone and is incomplete. Of roughly 99,000 clones in the sample, approximately 90% are singletons; the top ten hold approximately 0.57%. The sample in question was PBMCs, obtained from a glioma patient treated with radiotherapy, temozolomide or both. Receptor source: a woman aged 45-59 years with glioma. Both conserved end residues are trimmed from each CDR3.

j_call v_call cdr3_aa
TRBJ1-1 TRBV5-1 ASLPGTSTFQNTEAF
TRBJ1-5 TRBV7-8 ASSLALSELWPQH
TRBJ1-3 TRBV29-1 SGIGLNSGNTIY
TRBJ2-1 TRBV5-1 ASSSGLVYNEQF
TRBJ1-1 TRBV11-3 ASSFTGDTEAF
TRBJ1-2 TRBV6-5 ASSYADRGKIYGYT
TRBJ1-5 TRBV6-5 ASSYATAIGPQH
TRBJ2-1 TRBV5-1 ASSLVPGPHNEQF
TRBJ2-1 TRBV28 ASSPVTGGRYNEQF
TRBJ2-7 TRBV5-6 ASSLYWVDYEQY
. TRBV10-1 ASSENRDFWSSHEQY
TRBJ2-7 TRBV5-1 ASTPSAEPYEQY
TRBJ2-7 TRBV18 ASSPRTDGAGEQY
TRBJ2-7 TRBV29-1 SVGRDYEQY
TRBJ2-7 TRBV5-1 ASSLSPYEQY
TRBJ1-5 TRBV6-5 ASSPFQGGNQPQH
TRBJ1-6 TRBV14 ASSQDRGSPLH
TRBJ2-1 TRBV9 ASSEYRGRLGNEQF
TRBJ2-3 TRBV2 ASSIRQGPSTDTQY
TRBJ2-1 TRBV2 ASSEALSGQGRNEQF
TRBJ2-1 TRBV13 ASSLSRYNEQF
TRBJ2-6 TRBV19 ASSPGLQFSGANVLT
TRBJ2-1 TRBV5-1 ASSLELESRMGNEQF
TRBJ2-7 TRBV12-5 ASGLGLAGVLEQY
TRBJ1-2 TRBV30 AWNMGGYGYT
TRBJ2-7 TRBV4-1 ASSPGLAGGSYERY
TRBJ2-7 TRBV6-5 ASSSRQGPYEQY
TRBJ2-2 TRBV4-2 ASSQDDANTGELF
TRBJ2-3 TRBV7-6 ASSSSGRWADTQY
TRBJ2-5 TRBV29-1 SVEERGGQETQY
TRBJ2-5 TRBV7-2 ASSLVSYGNLMETQY
TRBJ1-2 TRBV27 ASSPTGLNYGYT
TRBJ1-6 TRBV5-5 ASSLRTGTNSPLH
TRBJ1-2 TRBV4-2 ASSQAGTAYGYT
TRBJ2-5 TRBV9 ASSVVAGIQETQY
TRBJ1-5 TRBV5-4 ASSLEYSGYNQPQH
TRBJ2-5 TRBV7-6 ASSPGLAGVRETQY
TRBJ2-7 TRBV2 ASRPPGLASYEQY
TRBJ1-5 TRBV5-6 ASSSYDRNNQPQH
TRBJ2-5 TRBV6-1 ASSVIQGKQETQY
TRBJ2-1 TRBV5-1 ASGTSGRAEDEQF
TRBJ1-1 TRBV5-1 ASSLAGQSTEAF
TRBJ2-1 TRBV4-2 ATRTSGRYNEQF
TRBJ2-7 TRBV19 ASSPGTSGRAYEQY
TRBJ1-1 TRBV5-4 ASSSPLNTEAF
TRBJ2-7 TRBV15 ATSRDTEPGRDRTYEQY
TRBJ1-1 TRBV6-5 ASGHRAFEAF
TRBJ2-3 TRBV7-3 ASSPDRGVTDTQY
TRBJ2-6 TRBV25-1 ASSESGFGANVLT
TRBJ2-7 TRBV9 ASSAGKGYEQY
TRBJ2-7 TRBV28 ASSPIVGLRFEQY
TRBJ1-3 TRBV5-1 ASSESTSLQYSGNTIY
TRBJ1-2 TRBV6-5 ASSLGAGNYGYT
TRBJ2-5 TRBV5-5 ASSLGLGKETQY
TRBJ2-7 TRBV6-1 AANSYEQY